This is a list of T cell receptor beta chains from one sample in a study of response to subunit inactivated influenza vaccine. MiXCR, applied by TCRdb to the RT-PCR reads, yields one record per CDR3 protein. The table has 700,000 to 900,000 distinct CDR3 sequences, over 20% seen once. This material consisted of PBMCs from blood, taken less than 6 days after vaccination. The receptor source for this set is a man aged 45-65 years who received an inactivated influenza vaccine. Each CDR3 is given with its conserved first and last residue. D genes are given only for firm matches. Part of the rows lack a size; the others show once, few, many or a class for expanded clones.

J gene: TRBJ2-2; clone size: few; V gene: TRBV2; D gene: TRBD2; CDR3 DNA: TGTGCCAGCGGGGCTAGCGGGAGAGTCGGGGAGCTGTTTTTT; CDR3 protein: CASGASGRVGELFF
J gene: TRBJ1-2; clone size: few; V gene: TRBV4-2; D gene: TRBD1; CDR3 DNA: TGTGCCAGCAGCCCGATGGGACAGCCCTATGGCTACACCTTC; CDR3 protein: CASSPMGQPYGYTF
J gene: TRBJ1-1; clone size: NA; V gene: TRBV7-9; D gene: NA; CDR3 DNA: TGTGCCAGCAGCCAATCTCGACAGAACGCTGAAGCTTTCTTT; CDR3 protein: CASSQSRQNAEAFF
J gene: TRBJ2-3; clone size: NA; V gene: TRBV29-1; D gene: TRBD2; CDR3 DNA: TGCAGCGTTAGAGCGGGAGGGACAGATACGCAGTATTTT; CDR3 protein: CSVRAGGTDTQYF
J gene: TRBJ2-2; clone size: NA; V gene: TRBV5-1; D gene: NA; CDR3 DNA: TGCGCCAGCAGCTTGACAGGGCGAGAAACCGGGGAGCTGTTTTTT; CDR3 protein: CASSLTGRETGELFF
J gene: TRBJ2-7; clone size: few; V gene: TRBV20-1; D gene: NA; CDR3 DNA: TGCAGTGCTAAAGGGGGGAGTGCGAGAGAGCAGTACTTC; CDR3 protein: CSAKGGSAREQYF
J gene: TRBJ1-2; clone size: NA; V gene: TRBV3-1; D gene: NA; CDR3 DNA: TGTGCCAGCAGCCAAATCACGTCAGGGAAAGGCGGCTACACCTTC; CDR3 protein: CASSQITSGKGGYTF
J gene: TRBJ2-5; clone size: many; V gene: TRBV10-3; D gene: NA; CDR3 DNA: TGTGCCATCAGTGATTTCGGTGACGGGACCCAGTACTTC; CDR3 protein: CAISDFGDGTQYF
J gene: TRBJ2-5; clone size: NA; V gene: TRBV20-1; D gene: NA; CDR3 DNA: TGCAGTAACCAACAGGGGGGGGAGACCCAGTACTTC; CDR3 protein: CSNQQGGETQYF
J gene: TRBJ2-5; clone size: few; V gene: TRBV5-6; D gene: TRBD2; CDR3 DNA: TGTGCCAGCAGCCTTATAGCGGGGGGGATGGAGACCCAGTACTTC; CDR3 protein: CASSLIAGGMETQYF
J gene: TRBJ1-2; clone size: many; V gene: TRBV6-2/TRBV6-3; D gene: NA; CDR3 DNA: TGTGCCAGCAGTTACTTGGACAGCAACTATGGCTACACCTTC; CDR3 protein: CASSYLDSNYGYTF
J gene: TRBJ2-1; clone size: NA; V gene: TRBV7-2; D gene: NA; CDR3 DNA: TGTGCCAGCAGCTTAGCAGCGGCTACGTCCTACAATGAGCAGTTCTTC; CDR3 protein: CASSLAAATSYNEQFF
J gene: TRBJ1-2; clone size: NA; V gene: TRBV10-3; D gene: TRBD1; CDR3 DNA: TGTGCCATCGGTACAGGGGGCAACTATGGCTACACCTTC; CDR3 protein: CAIGTGGNYGYTF
J gene: TRBJ2-3; clone size: NA; V gene: TRBV9; D gene: NA; CDR3 DNA: TGTGCCAGCAGCGTAGTGATGACAGATACGCAGTATTTT; CDR3 protein: CASSVVMTDTQYF
J gene: TRBJ2-3; clone size: NA; V gene: TRBV11-2; D gene: NA; CDR3 DNA: TGTGCCAGCAGCTTAGTTCGGGAAAGTATAGATACGCAGTATTTT; CDR3 protein: CASSLVRESIDTQYF
J gene: TRBJ2-1; clone size: NA; V gene: TRBV5-6; D gene: NA; CDR3 DNA: TGTGCCAGCAGCTTTAACGGCCCGAGCTCCTACAATGAGCAGTTCTTC; CDR3 protein: CASSFNGPSSYNEQFF
J gene: TRBJ1-2; clone size: NA; V gene: TRBV4-3; D gene: NA; CDR3 DNA: TGCGCCAGCAGCCAAGATGGAACCGGGACGCATTATGGCTACACCTTC; CDR3 protein: CASSQDGTGTHYGYTF
J gene: TRBJ2-1; clone size: NA; V gene: TRBV6-2/TRBV6-3; D gene: TRBD2; CDR3 DNA: TGTGCCAGCAGTGCCGGACTAGCGGGGGCCCGCTCCTACAATGAGCAGTTCTTC; CDR3 protein: CASSAGLAGARSYNEQFF
J gene: TRBJ2-3; clone size: few; V gene: TRBV4-3; D gene: NA; CDR3 DNA: TGCGCCAGCAGCCAAGGCCCCCGCTTTGATACGCAGTATTTT; CDR3 protein: CASSQGPRFDTQYF
J gene: TRBJ2-4; clone size: few; V gene: TRBV20-1; D gene: TRBD1; CDR3 DNA: TGCAGTGCTAGTAGGACACAGGGGTTGGACATTCAGTACTTC; CDR3 protein: CSASRTQGLDIQYF
J gene: TRBJ2-1; clone size: few; V gene: TRBV2; D gene: NA; CDR3 DNA: TGTGCCAGCAGATACGACTCGAGCTCCTACAATGAGCAGTTCTTC; CDR3 protein: CASRYDSSSYNEQFF
J gene: TRBJ2-3; clone size: few; V gene: TRBV6-2/TRBV6-3; D gene: NA; CDR3 DNA: TGTGCCAGCAGTTACAGGGCGGGAATTCTTTTCCGCACAGATACGCAGTATTTT; CDR3 protein: CASSYRAGILFRTDTQYF
J gene: TRBJ1-2; clone size: NA; V gene: TRBV2; D gene: NA; CDR3 DNA: TGTGCCAGCAGTGGGACAGCCATCAACTATGGCTACACCTTC; CDR3 protein: CASSGTAINYGYTF
J gene: TRBJ2-1; clone size: NA; V gene: TRBV6-2/TRBV6-3; D gene: TRBD1; CDR3 DNA: TGTGCCAGCAGTTACACGGGACAGCTTAAAAACATTCAGTTCTTC; CDR3 protein: CASSYTGQLKNIQFF
J gene: TRBJ1-1; clone size: few; V gene: TRBV7-2; D gene: NA; CDR3 DNA: TGTGCCAGCAGCCCCTGGGTTGGCACTGAAGCTTTCTTT; CDR3 protein: CASSPWVGTEAFF
J gene: TRBJ2-2; clone size: few; V gene: TRBV3-1; D gene: NA; CDR3 DNA: TGTGCCAGCAGCCAATACCCTCGGACGGGTACGAACACCGGGGAGCTGTTTTTT; CDR3 protein: CASSQYPRTGTNTGELFF
J gene: TRBJ2-7; clone size: few; V gene: TRBV20-1; D gene: NA; CDR3 DNA: TGCAGTGCTAGTCGAGGGGGGGTCTACGAGCAGTACTTC; CDR3 protein: CSASRGGVYEQYF
J gene: TRBJ2-5; clone size: NA; V gene: TRBV3-1; D gene: NA; CDR3 DNA: TGTGCCAGCAGCACGGACAGTGTCGAGACCCAGTACTTC; CDR3 protein: CASSTDSVETQYF
J gene: TRBJ2-5; clone size: NA; V gene: TRBV7-8; D gene: NA; CDR3 DNA: TGTGCCAGCAGCCGTAGTCGCTTCGCGGGACAGAAAGAGACCCAGTACTTC; CDR3 protein: CASSRSRFAGQKETQYF
J gene: TRBJ2-3; clone size: NA; V gene: TRBV5-1; D gene: TRBD2; CDR3 DNA: TGCGCCAGCAACCCAGCGGGACTAGCGATAGATACGCAGTATTTT; CDR3 protein: CASNPAGLAIDTQYF
J gene: TRBJ2-1; clone size: NA; V gene: TRBV12-5; D gene: TRBD2; CDR3 DNA: TGTGCTAGTGGTTTTGGGACTAGCGGGACCTTAAGGGGCAATGAGCAGTTCTTC; CDR3 protein: CASGFGTSGTLRGNEQFF
J gene: TRBJ2-1; clone size: NA; V gene: TRBV12-3/TRBV12-4; D gene: NA; CDR3 DNA: TGTGCCAGCACTCCGAAAGGCTCCTACAATGAGCAGTTCTTC; CDR3 protein: CASTPKGSYNEQFF
J gene: TRBJ2-7; clone size: NA; V gene: TRBV20-1; D gene: TRBD2; CDR3 DNA: TGCAGTGCTAGTTTGAGCGGGAGGATCTACGAGCAGTACTTC; CDR3 protein: CSASLSGRIYEQYF
J gene: TRBJ2-3; clone size: NA; V gene: TRBV10-3; D gene: TRBD2; CDR3 DNA: TGTGCCATCAGTAAGGCTAGCGGGATGATAGGCGGCACAGATACGCAGTATTTT; CDR3 protein: CAISKASGMIGGTDTQYF
J gene: TRBJ1-1; clone size: few; V gene: TRBV25-1; D gene: NA; CDR3 DNA: TGTGCCAGCAGTGCCCTGGGAACTGAAGCTTTCTTT; CDR3 protein: CASSALGTEAFF
J gene: TRBJ1-2; clone size: few; V gene: TRBV20-1; D gene: NA; CDR3 DNA: TGCAGTGCTAGACATCCCAAAAGTTCTAACTATGGCTACACCTTC; CDR3 protein: CSARHPKSSNYGYTF
J gene: TRBJ2-1; clone size: NA; V gene: TRBV6-2/TRBV6-3; D gene: TRBD2; CDR3 DNA: TGTGCCAGCAACTCCCGATTTTCACGACTAGCGGGGGGTAGCTATGAGCAGTTCTTC; CDR3 protein: CASNSRFSRLAGGSYEQFF
J gene: TRBJ2-7; clone size: NA; V gene: TRBV29-1; D gene: TRBD2; CDR3 DNA: TGCAGCGTAGCGGGAGGTGCCTACGAGCAGTACTTC; CDR3 protein: CSVAGGAYEQYF
J gene: TRBJ2-1; clone size: many; V gene: TRBV7-3; D gene: TRBD2; CDR3 DNA: TGTGCCAGCAGCCCCGGGACTAGCGGGACAAGTTTCTTC; CDR3 protein: CASSPGTSGTSFF
J gene: TRBJ2-7; clone size: few; V gene: TRBV7-2; D gene: NA; CDR3 DNA: TGTGCCAGCAGCGACACGATTCGAAAGTCTGGCGAGCAGTACTTC; CDR3 protein: CASSDTIRKSGEQYF
J gene: TRBJ2-1; clone size: few; V gene: TRBV9; D gene: TRBD2; CDR3 DNA: TGTGCCAGCAGCGGTGCACTAGCGGGGAAGTACAATGAGCAGTTCTTC; CDR3 protein: CASSGALAGKYNEQFF
J gene: TRBJ2-3; clone size: NA; V gene: TRBV27; D gene: NA; CDR3 DNA: TGTGCCAGCAGTCGCCGACCCGGGGCGGGGTTAGATACGCAGTATTTT; CDR3 protein: CASSRRPGAGLDTQYF